A single sample gave rise to the 18 T cell receptor beta chains below, sequenced in a study of CD8 T cells in Susac syndrome. RNA totalling about 0.45 to 1 ug underwent reverse transcription with random hexamers. Using its own MiXCR run on the immunoSEQ multiplex PCR reads, TCRdb lists one record per CDR3 protein. The sample contains tens of thousands of distinct CDR3 sequences, around nine tenths of which appear only once. Sequenced input: CD8+ T cells from PBMCs. These receptors came from a human donor with multiple sclerosis.

The CDR3 spells CSAPSYRDQPQHF. CDR3 sequence (DNA): TGCAGTGCGCCAAGTTACAGGGACCAGCCCCAGCATTTT. V is TRBV20-1 and J is TRBJ1-5, with D tentatively TRBD1 (6 bases). V gave up 6 bases and J gave up 7 bases, with 16 bases separating them. This CDR3 has 13 residues. Germline CDR1 reads DFQATT; CDR2 reads SNEGSKA (reference sequence).

Here the CDR3 DNA reads TGTGCCAGCAGCCAAGATCTTGGGTTTGAGCAGTTCTTC. As protein: CASSQDLGFEQFF. V gene TRBV14 combines with J gene TRBJ2-1; D gene unclear. Trimming took 0 bases from V and 9 from J, leaving 9 bases between them. CDR3 length: 13 amino acids. In germline, CDR1 is SGHDN, CDR2 FVKESK. Drawing the rest from reference TRBV14 and TRBJ2-1, the complete variable domain is EAGVTQFPSHSVIEKGQTVTLRCDPISGHDNLYWYRRVMGKEIKFLLHFVKESKQDESGMPNNRFLAERTGGTYSTLKVQPAELEDSGVYFCASSQDLGFEQFFGPGTRLTVL.

This clonotype is a singleton in its sample. The rearrangement uses TRBV6-5 and TRBJ2-5, with 8 bases matching TRBD2. With V trimmed by 8 bases and J by 4 bases, 12 bases remained unmatched. The V gene's germline CDR1 is MNHEY and CDR2 SVGAGI. The CDR3 contains 15 residues. Here the CDR3 DNA reads TGTGCCAGCCAACAAACCCTGAGCGGGAGAGAGACCCAGTACTTC. This codes for CASQQTLSGRETQYF.

DNA for the CDR3: TGTGCCAGCAGCGATACAGGGTTGTTAAATGGCTACACCTTC. Its translation is CASSDTGLLNGYTF. V and J are TRBV7-9 and TRBJ1-2; tentatively, D is TRBD1 (6 bases). The CDR3 is 14 residues long. The germline V and J ends were trimmed by 5 bases and 6 bases, with 16 bases remaining between them. The germline V gene encodes CDR1 SEHNR and CDR2 FQNEAQ (reference sequence). Looking up the rest from reference TRBV7-9 and TRBJ1-2 gives the full variable domain: DTGVSQNPRHKITKRGQNVTFRCDPISEHNRLYWYRQTLGQGPEFLTYFQNEAQLEKSRLLSDRFSAERPKGSFSTLEIQRTEQGDSAMYLCASSDTGLLNGYTFGSGTRLTVV.

In its sample, this clonotype was seen a few times. The chain joins TRBV6-2 or TRBV6-3 to TRBJ2-1; D not resolved. There are 10 residues in the CDR3. The V end was cut by 2 bases, the J end by 8 bases, with 1 base between. Germline V lookup: CDR1 MNHEY, CDR2 SVGEGT. The CDR3 loop is CASSYDEQFF. CDR3 coding DNA: TGTGCCAGCAGTTACGATGAGCAGTTCTTC.

The chain joins TRBV19 to TRBJ1-2, with D maybe TRBD1 (5 bases). The V gene's germline CDR1 is LNHDA and CDR2 SQIVND (reference sequence). The CDR3 covers 14 residues. The germline V and J ends were trimmed by 3 bases and 3 bases, with 11 bases remaining between them. CDR3 nucleotides: TGTGCCAGTAGTATCAGCCAGGGTGACTATGGCTACACCTTC. Its translation is CASSISQGDYGYTF. Based on the CDR3 plus reference TRBV19 and TRBJ1-2, the full variable domain is DGGITQSPKYLFRKEGQNVTLSCEQNLNHDAMYWYRQDPGQGLRLIYYSQIVNDFQKGDIAEGYSVSREKKESFPLTVTSAQKNPTAFYLCASSISQGDYGYTFGSGTRLTVV.

The chain is built from TRBV5-6 and TRBJ2-7; TRBD2 aligns across 7 bases. Germline assignment: CDR1 SGHDT and CDR2 YYEEEE. This CDR3 comprises 16 residues. With 1 base clipped from V and 2 bases from J, the junction kept 9 bases outside the gene matches. CDR3 amino acids: CASSLLGGRGAYEQYF. The CDR3 DNA follows: TGTGCCAGCAGCTTGCTAGGAGGACGGGGGGCCTACGAGCAGTACTTC.

The chain recombines TRBV4-3 with TRBJ2-1, with 9 positions matching TRBD2. The CDR3 sequence is 16 residues long. Germline V gives CDR1 LGHNA, CDR2 YSLEER. The J segment lost 4 bases and the V segment lost 1 base, leaving 5 bases of the junction unmatched. The chain's CDR3 is CASSQGGTSRYNEQFF. The CDR3 nucleotides read TGCGCCAGCAGCCAAGGCGGGACTAGCCGATACAATGAGCAGTTCTTC.

J is TRBJ1-1 and V is TRBV16; 7 positions match TRBD1. Germline V gene sequence: CDR1 KGHSY, CDR2 FQNENV. With V trimmed by 7 bases and J by 4 bases, 9 bases remained unmatched. This CDR3 has 14 amino acids. The CDR3, as DNA: TGTGCCAGCACGACAGGGTCGTTTTCCACTGAAGCTTTCTTT. Its protein is CASTTGSFSTEAFF.

The genes are TRBV27 and TRBJ1-2; tentative D call: TRBD1 (5 bases). The CDR3 is 12 amino acids. Trimming stripped 8 bases from V and 7 bases from J, with 14 bases between. Germline CDR1 MNHEY, CDR2 SMNVEV (reference sequence). The CDR3 DNA reads TGTGCCAGCCAGGGAATCGGGGGTGGCTACACCTTC. The encoded protein is CASQGIGGGYTF.

The V and J genes are TRBV5-5 and TRBJ1-5; perhaps TRBD1 as D (5 bases). Germline V gene data show CDR1 as SGHKS and CDR2 as YYEKEE (reference sequence). The CDR3 has 17 residues. The ends were cut back, 2 bases at V and 3 bases at J, with 18 bases in the middle. CDR3 nucleotide sequence: TGTGCCAGCAGCTTTCTCCTTCAGGGCAGGGCCAATCAGCCCCAGCATTTT. The encoded protein is CASSFLLQGRANQPQHF.

This chain uses TRBV4-1 with TRBJ2-1; D is unclear. Trimming shortened V by 2 bases and J by 10 bases, and 12 bases separated the two germline ends. This CDR3 is built from 13 residues. Germline loops: CDR1 MGHRA, CDR2 YSYEKL. The CDR3 bases are TGCGCCAGCAGCCAACTACTTGGTGCAGAGCAGTTCTTC. It encodes CASSQLLGAEQFF.

The rearrangement joins TRBV28 to TRBJ2-7, with 8 bases lining up with TRBD1. CDR3 length: 13 amino acids. Per the germline V gene, CDR1 is MDHEN and CDR2 is SYDVKM. V shed 5 bases and J 6 bases; nucleotides not matched to a gene: 6. The CDR3 is CASSGGTGSEQYF. DNA for the CDR3: TGTGCCAGCAGTGGGGGGACAGGCAGCGAGCAGTACTTC.

This sequence joins TRBV28 and TRBJ2-7; 11 bases are shared with TRBD2. J was trimmed by 4 bases and V by 3 bases; bases with no gene match: 5. The CDR3 sequence is 15 residues long. Germline V gene lookup returns CDR1 MDHEN and CDR2 SYDVKM. CDR3 bases: TGTGCCAGCAGTTTGGGACTAGCGGACAATTACGAGCAGTACTTC. Translated: CASSLGLADNYEQYF.

This sequence joins TRBV13 and TRBJ2-1, with 7 nucleotides matching TRBD1. The germline gives CDR1 PRHDT, CDR2 FYEKMQ (reference sequence). The CDR3 covers 13 residues. Losses at the gene ends were 3 bases for V and 6 bases for J; bases not matched to a gene: 2. CDR3 loop: CASSLDRSNEQFF. The CDR3 DNA follows: TGTGCCAGCAGCTTGGACAGGAGCAATGAGCAGTTCTTC.

Comment on this clonotype: Mismatch with germline at one junction end may stem from a read error. This sequence joins TRBV30 and TRBJ1-5; no clear D gene. Germline V gene sequence: CDR1 GTSNPN, CDR2 SVGIG (reference sequence). The CDR3 extends over 17 amino acids. CDR3 region: CAWSMQINVYSNQPQLF. The CDR3 bases are TGTGCCTGGAGTATGCAGATCAACGTTTATAGCAATCAGCCCCAGCTTTTT.

The chain's CDR3 is CASSYSIRRDNEQFF. The CDR3 region has the DNA TGTGCCAGCAGTTACTCCATAAGGAGGGACAATGAGCAGTTCTTC. The chain couples TRBV6-5 to TRBJ2-1; perhaps TRBD2 as D (6 bases). CDR3 length: 15 residues. The germline V gene encodes CDR1 MNHEY and CDR2 SVGAGI. The V gene lost 0 bases and the J gene lost 5 bases, with 11 bases spanning the gap.

V gene TRBV7-2 combines with J gene TRBJ2-1; maybe TRBD1 (6 bases). The CDR3 runs to 16 residues. Trimming cost V 7 bases and J 0 bases, with 16 bases left between them. Germline CDR1 reads SGHTA; CDR2 reads FQGNSA. The CDR3 spells CASNPTPGHSYNEQFF. The CDR3 bases are TGTGCCAGCAACCCAACCCCGGGACACTCCTACAATGAGCAGTTCTTC.